The 5 T cell receptor beta chains below come from one sample, sequenced in a study of CXCR3-negative and CXCR3-positive naive CD8 T cells. Researchers prepared the TRB cDNA libraries using 5' RACE with UMI labels. TCRdb reprocessed the 5' RACE reads, with one entry per CDR3 protein and no DNA. The sample totals some 130,000 distinct CDR3 sequences; its top ten clones hold 0.45% to 0.6%. Sequencing was performed on naive CXCR3- CD8+ T cells from blood. The subset: CD45RO-CCR7+CD27+CD95- naive CD8+ T cells lacking CXCR3 (TNR3-). The receptors originated from a human donor in good health. Some clones in this sample may be carry-over from other donors' samples.

The J gene is TRBJ2-7, the V gene TRBV4-2; TCRdb's D gene call, TRBD2, goes unchecked for lack of DNA. The CDR3 has 11 amino acids. CDR1 and CDR2 (germline): LGHNA, YNFKEQ. The CDR3: CASTAGYEQYF.

The chain's CDR3 is CASSTRTANTGELFF. The chain is built from TRBV9 and TRBJ2-2; the D call from TCRdb, TRBD1, cannot be confirmed without DNA. Looked up from germline, CDR1 is SGDLS and CDR2 is YYNGEE. The CDR3 contains 15 residues.

The rearrangement links TRBV28 to TRBJ1-2; TCRdb's D call of TRBD1 is untestable without DNA. The CDR3 extends over 17 amino acids. Germline CDR1 is MDHEN and CDR2 is SYDVKM. The CDR3 sequence: CASSSLGETGSFYGYTF.

The chain joins TRBV4-1 to TRBJ1-2; the TRBD1 assignment by TCRdb is unverifiable without DNA. Germline CDR1 MGHRA, CDR2 YSYEKL. The CDR3 contains 15 residues. CDR3 protein: CASSQDRGQGVGYTF.

The chain recombines TRBV10-3 with TRBJ2-5; TCRdb gives TRBD1 as the D gene, but with no DNA this cannot be confirmed. CDR3 size: 15 residues. Germline values: CDR1 ENHRY, CDR2 SYGVKD. Here the CDR3 reads CAISAGTDGLETQYF.